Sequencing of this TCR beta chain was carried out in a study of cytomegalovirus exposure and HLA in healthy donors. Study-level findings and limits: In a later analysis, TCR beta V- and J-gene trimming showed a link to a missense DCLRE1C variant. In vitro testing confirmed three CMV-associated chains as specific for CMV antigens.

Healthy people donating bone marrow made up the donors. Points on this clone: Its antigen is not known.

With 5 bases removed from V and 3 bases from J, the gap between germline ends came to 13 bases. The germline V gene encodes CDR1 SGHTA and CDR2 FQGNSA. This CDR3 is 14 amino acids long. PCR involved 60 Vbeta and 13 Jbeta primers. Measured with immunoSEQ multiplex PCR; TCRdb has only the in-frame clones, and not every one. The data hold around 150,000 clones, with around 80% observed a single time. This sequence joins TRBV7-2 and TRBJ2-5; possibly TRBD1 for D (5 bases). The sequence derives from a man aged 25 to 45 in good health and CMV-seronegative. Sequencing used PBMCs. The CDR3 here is CASSPQVGEETQYF. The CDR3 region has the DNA TGTGCCAGCAGCCCGCAGGTAGGGGAAGAGACCCAGTACTTC.